The 30 T cell receptor beta chains in this list originate from one sample, sequenced in a study of T-cell reconstitution after alpha-beta-depleted transplantation in children. TCRbeta library construction was performed incorporating unique molecular identifiers. Each CDR3 protein gets one entry after TCRdb re-called the PCR reads with MiXCR. The sample has about 480,000 distinct CDR3 sequences; about 12% are singletons. This sample comprised PBMCs from the stem cell graft donor, obtained from the stem cell graft. The receptor set was obtained from a human donor who donated a stem cell graft to a child with combined immunodeficiency.

This clonotype occurred a few times. This chain links TRBV4-3 with TRBJ1-5; D possibly corresponds to TRBD1 (5 bases). V dropped 0 bases and J dropped 2 bases, with 11 bases sitting between them. The germline V gene encodes CDR1 LGHNA and CDR2 YSLEER. The length of the CDR3 is 16 residues. CDR3 DNA sequence: TGCGCCAGCAGCCAAGATTTCAGGGTAGGCAATCAGCCCCAGCATTTT. Its translation: CASSQDFRVGNQPQHF.

This clonotype was observed a few times. The chain uses TRBV24-1 and TRBJ2-3; 8 bases agree with TRBD2. Germline V lookup: CDR1 KGHDR, CDR2 SFDVKD. V gave up 4 bases and J gave up 1 base; unmatched junction bases: 9. There are 17 residues in the CDR3. CDR3 bases: TGTGCCACCAGTGACCTGGGACTCGGGGGGGGCACAGATACGCAGTATTTT. This translates into CATSDLGLGGGTDTQYF.

The chain carries TRBV6-5 and TRBJ1-5, with D maybe TRBD1 (5 bases). The CDR3 has 16 amino acids. Germline loops: CDR1 MNHEY, CDR2 SVGAGI. The V and J ends lost 6 bases and 1 base respectively, with 16 bases between them. CDR3 amino acids: CASRLDRFGSNQPQHF. DNA for the CDR3: TGTGCCAGCAGACTCGACAGATTTGGAAGCAATCAGCCCCAGCATTTT.

This clonotype has a handful of counts. V usage is TRBV12-3 or TRBV12-4 and J usage is TRBJ1-3; D is uncertain. The CDR3 is 14 amino acids. Between the trimmed V and J ends, which lost 6 bases and 0 bases, there was a span of 9 bases. The CDR3 DNA sequence: TGTGCCAGCAGACCATACCTCTCTGGAAACACCATATATTTT. Protein sequence: CASRPYLSGNTIYF.

This clonotype occurred many times. The chain couples TRBV29-1 to TRBJ2-1, with unresolved D. Trimming removed 7 bases from V and 0 bases from J, with 10 bases in between. Germline CDR1 is SQVTM and CDR2 is ANQGSEA. This CDR3 is built from 13 residues. The CDR3 DNA reads TGCAGCGCCTATAAAGACTCCTACAATGAGCAGTTCTTC. Residues: CSAYKDSYNEQFF.

This clonotype was counted only a few times. The rearrangement uses TRBV30 and TRBJ1-2; tentative D call: TRBD1 (5 bases). V gave up 7 bases and J gave up 4 bases, with 10 bases separating them. From germline, CDR1 is GTSNPN and CDR2 SVGIG (reference sequence). CDR3 size: 11 residues. The CDR3 protein is CALQESYGYTF. CDR3 coding DNA: TGTGCCTTACAGGAGAGCTATGGCTACACCTTC.

This clonotype was seen just once. One junction end disagrees with the germline gene, perhaps due to a read error. The chain employs TRBV11-2 and TRBJ2-5, with D unclear. The CDR3 loop spans 15 amino acids. CDR1 and CDR2 from the germline V gene are SGHAT and FQNNGV. The DNA for the CDR3 is TGTGCCGGCAGCTTAAGTCTCAACCCTCAAGAGACCCAGTACTTC. This codes for CAGSLSLNPQETQYF.

The chain recombines TRBV7-8 with TRBJ2-7, with D maybe TRBD1 (7 bases). The CDR3 contains 13 residues. Germline V CDR1 and CDR2: SGHVS, FQNEAQ. Trimming removed 5 bases at V and 3 bases at J, with 11 bases between. This CDR3 reads CASSAGQYYEQYF. CDR3 in DNA: TGTGCCAGCAGCGCGGGACAGTACTACGAGCAGTACTTC.

This clonotype was detected ten times or more. This rearrangement joins TRBV24-1 to TRBJ2-1; D assignment may be TRBD1 or TRBD2 (5 bases each). Germline CDR1 KGHDR, CDR2 SFDVKD. The CDR3 is made up of 16 amino acids. V lost 5 bases and J lost 2, with 15 bases in between. The CDR3 here is CATSVTSGTTYNEQFF. In nucleotides, the CDR3 is TGTGCCACCAGTGTAACATCGGGGACCACCTACAATGAGCAGTTCTTC.

The V call is TRBV5-1, the J call TRBJ2-7; maybe TRBD1 (5 bases). The germline CDR1 and CDR2 sequences are SGHRS and YFSETQ. The CDR3 contains 13 residues. V lost 4 bases to trimming and J lost 2 bases, with 10 bases between them. The CDR3 sequence: CASSSRVAYEQYF. CDR3 sequence (DNA): TGCGCCAGCAGCAGCAGGGTAGCCTACGAGCAGTACTTC.

This chain connects TRBV5-6 to TRBJ2-3; D might be TRBD2 (6 bases). Per the germline V gene, CDR1 is SGHDT and CDR2 is YYEEEE. V shed 1 base and J shed 3 bases, with 12 bases lying between them. This CDR3 is built from 15 residues. The CDR3 protein is CASSLLTSQTDTQYF. As DNA, the CDR3 is TGTGCCAGCAGCTTGTTGACTAGTCAAACAGATACGCAGTATTTT.

This clonotype was recorded once. The chain uses TRBV7-2 and TRBJ1-5, with D possibly TRBD1 on 5 matching bases. The CDR3 is made up of 15 amino acids. V lost 5 bases, J lost 3 bases, and 14 bases lay in between. Germline CDR1 reads SGHTA; CDR2 reads FQGNSA. CDR3 sequence (DNA): TGTGCCAGCAGCAGTAGGGGAAATTCCAATCAGCCCCAGCATTTT. This encodes CASSSRGNSNQPQHF.

This clonotype was detected a few times. This chain links TRBV12-3 or TRBV12-4 with TRBJ1-2; D is possibly TRBD1 (6 bases). V lost 2 bases and J lost 4, with 14 bases in between. The CDR3 contains 15 residues. The CDR3 region has the DNA TGTGCCAGCAGTTTATTCCGAGGGGGGCCCTATGGCTACACCTTC. It translates to CASSLFRGGPYGYTF.

This clonotype was recorded only once. The chain combines TRBV27 with TRBJ1-4, with a weak D call TRBD1 (6 bases). Trimming took 4 bases from V and 6 from J, leaving 15 bases between them. This CDR3 has 15 amino acids. Germline CDR1 reads MNHEY; CDR2 reads SMNVEV (reference sequence). In DNA form, the CDR3 reads TGTGCCAGCAGTTCGGCCAGGGGAGGTGATGAAAAACTGTTTTTT. It specifies CASSSARGGDEKLFF.

This clonotype was observed many times. This sequence joins TRBV12-3 or TRBV12-4 and TRBJ2-1; 8 bases are a match to TRBD2. Trimming took 4 bases from V and 7 from J; bases not matched to a gene: 9. The CDR3 has 15 amino acids. CDR3 DNA: TGTGCCAGCAGTTCGGGACTAGAAGGTTCGAATGAGCAGTTCTTC. Translated, it gives CASSSGLEGSNEQFF.

The chain employs TRBV15 and TRBJ2-3, with 7 bases that match TRBD1. V gave up 6 bases and J gave up 4 bases; unmatched junction bases: 13. This CDR3 is built from 16 residues. Germline CDR1 is LNHNV and CDR2 is YYDKDF (reference sequence). For the CDR3, the DNA is TGTGCCACCAGAGACGCCGGGACAGAGGGTGCAGATACGCAGTATTTT. It codes for CATRDAGTEGADTQYF.

This clonotype was recorded many times. The chain has TRBV11-1 and TRBJ2-3, with a possible D match to TRBD1 (6 bases). V was trimmed by 8 bases and J by 3 bases, leaving 18 bases between them. This CDR3 contains 15 residues. Per germline, CDR1 SGHAT and CDR2 FQDESV (reference sequence). The CDR3 protein is CASATRGGLTDTQYF. CDR3 DNA sequence: TGTGCCAGCGCGACGCGAGGGGGATTGACAGATACGCAGTATTTT.

In its sample, this clonotype was seen many times. This chain links TRBV4-3 with TRBJ1-4; the D is unclear. The germline CDR1 and CDR2 sequences are LGHNA and YSLEER. V dropped 3 bases and J dropped 6 bases, with 8 bases sitting between them. This CDR3 has 13 residues. CDR3 sequence reads: CASSQTDDEKLFF. In DNA, the CDR3 is TGCGCCAGCAGCCAGACGGACGATGAAAAACTGTTTTTT.

This clonotype was recorded many times. This chain links TRBV12-3 or TRBV12-4 with TRBJ2-7, with D maybe TRBD1 (5 bases). This CDR3 comprises 10 residues. Trimming took off 6 bases at V and 5 bases at J, with 5 bases between the two ends. The CDR3 protein is CASRGDEQYF. In nucleotides, the CDR3 is TGTGCCAGCAGAGGGGACGAGCAGTACTTC.

Only a few counts were recorded for this clonotype. The rearrangement links TRBV18 to TRBJ2-3, with D maybe TRBD2 (5 bases). The CDR3 contains 15 residues. Germline V gene lookup returns CDR1 KGHSH and CDR2 LQKENI. V lost 2 bases and J 2 bases, leaving 11 bases between the germline ends. The CDR3 loop reads CASSPSGPNTDTQYF. CDR3 DNA sequence: TGTGCCAGCTCACCAAGCGGACCGAACACAGATACGCAGTATTTT.

The rearrangement joins TRBV11-3 to TRBJ2-1; D possibly corresponds to TRBD2 (6 bases). Germline V gene data show CDR1 as SGHNT and CDR2 as YENEEA. The CDR3 runs 14 residues. The V end was cut by 4 bases, the J end by 1 base, with 8 bases between. The CDR3 is CASSSGTSYNEQFF. The CDR3 coding sequence is TGTGCCAGCAGCTCCGGGACTTCCTACAATGAGCAGTTCTTC. The full variable domain, completed using reference TRBV11-3 and TRBJ2-1, is EAGVVQSPRYKIIEKKQPVAFWCNPISGHNTLYWYLQNLGQGPELLIRYENEEAVDDSQLPKDRFSAERLKGVDSTLKIQPAELGDSAVYLCASSSGTSYNEQFFGPGTRLTVL.

In its sample, this clonotype was seen a few times. The chain recombines TRBV12-3 or TRBV12-4 with TRBJ2-4, with D possibly TRBD1 on 6 matching bases. V was cut by 6 bases and J by 3 bases, with 12 bases left in between. This CDR3 is 14 amino acids long. The CDR3 region is CASSQGSVKNIQYF. CDR3 nucleotide sequence: TGTGCCAGCAGCCAGGGGTCGGTCAAAAACATTCAGTACTTC.

CDR3 sequence reads: CASSQDYAGAPQETQYF. The CDR3 coding sequence is TGTGCCAGCAGCCAAGATTACGCGGGAGCTCCCCAAGAGACCCAGTACTTC. The J gene is TRBJ2-5, the V gene TRBV14; TRBD2 aligns across 7 bases. Germline V gene lookup returns CDR1 SGHDN and CDR2 FVKESK. The CDR3 runs to 17 residues. V lost 0 bases to trimming and J lost 1 base; unmatched junction nucleotides: 8.

The J gene is TRBJ2-3, the V gene TRBV5-1, with TRBD2 matching 9 bases. Germline V gene sequence: CDR1 SGHRS, CDR2 YFSETQ. CDR3 length: 14 amino acids. The trim removed 5 bases at V and 4 bases at J, leaving 5 bases unmatched. The CDR3 sequence: CASRPGGRADTQYF. The DNA of the CDR3 is TGCGCCAGCAGACCGGGCGGGAGGGCAGATACGCAGTATTTT.

This clonotype was recorded many times. This chain joins TRBV12-3 or TRBV12-4 and TRBJ2-1; D might be TRBD2 (6 bases). The CDR3 spans 14 residues. Trimming removed 7 bases at V and 9 bases at J, with 19 bases between. In nucleotides, the CDR3 is TGTGCCAGCAACCTACCGGGACTTGGCGGTGAGCAGTTCTTC. Its protein product is CASNLPGLGGEQFF.

This rearrangement joins TRBV11-2 to TRBJ2-1; TRBD2 might be the D (6 bases). Germline V gene sequence: CDR1 SGHAT, CDR2 FQNNGV. V was shortened by 0 bases and J by 6 bases, with 12 bases between the two germline ends. This CDR3 is built from 15 residues. This CDR3 reads CASSLEFLASNEQFF. The CDR3 DNA reads as TGTGCCAGCAGCTTAGAGTTTCTAGCGAGCAATGAGCAGTTCTTC.

This rearrangement joins TRBV12-3 or TRBV12-4 to TRBJ1-4; D perhaps matches TRBD1 (6 bases). The CDR3 extends over 15 amino acids. The V and J ends lost 2 bases and 10 bases respectively, with 17 bases between them. CDR3 in amino acids: CASSLNRPRGGKLFF. CDR3 in DNA: TGTGCCAGCAGTTTAAACCGACCCAGAGGGGGAAAACTGTTTTTT.

The V call is TRBV24-1, the J call TRBJ2-5, with D possibly being TRBD1 (6 bases). Germline loops: CDR1 KGHDR, CDR2 SFDVKD. CDR3 length equals 15 residues. Deletions cut 5 bases from V and 5 bases from J, with 17 bases between. CDR3: CATSASRQGWETQYF. CDR3 sequence (DNA): TGTGCCACCAGTGCATCCCGGCAGGGGTGGGAGACCCAGTACTTC.

This chain joins TRBV28 and TRBJ2-2; 9 positions match TRBD1. V lost 4 bases, J lost 5 bases, and 8 bases stayed unmatched. Germline-derived CDR1 and CDR2 are MDHEN and SYDVKM. The CDR3 runs 16 residues. The DNA for the CDR3 is TGTGCCAGCAGTTCCCCGACAGGGGGTGGTACCGGGGAGCTGTTTTTT. It encodes CASSSPTGGGTGELFF.

A few counts support this clonotype. CDR3 protein: CASSSKGLASYNEQFF. CDR3 nucleotides: TGTGCCAGCAGCTCCAAGGGACTAGCCTCCTACAATGAGCAGTTCTTC. The gene calls are TRBV7-9 and TRBJ2-1, with 9 bases aligning to TRBD2. In germline, CDR1 is SEHNR, CDR2 FQNEAQ (reference sequence). V was clipped by 4 bases and J by 0 bases; unmatched bases: 4. This CDR3 contains 16 residues.